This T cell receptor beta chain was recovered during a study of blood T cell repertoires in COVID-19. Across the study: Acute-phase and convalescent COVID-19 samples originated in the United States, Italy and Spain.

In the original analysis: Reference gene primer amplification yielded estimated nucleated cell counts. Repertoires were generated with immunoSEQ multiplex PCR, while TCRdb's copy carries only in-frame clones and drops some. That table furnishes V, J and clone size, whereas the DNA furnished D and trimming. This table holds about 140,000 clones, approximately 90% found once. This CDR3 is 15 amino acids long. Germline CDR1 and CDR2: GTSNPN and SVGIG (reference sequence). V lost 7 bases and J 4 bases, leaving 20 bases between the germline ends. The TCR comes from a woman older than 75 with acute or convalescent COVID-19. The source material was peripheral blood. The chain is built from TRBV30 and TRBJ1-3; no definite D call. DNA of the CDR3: TGTGCCTTTCGCGTGGCCCCGGCGGTCGGAAACACCATATATTTT. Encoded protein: CAFRVAPAVGNTIYF.